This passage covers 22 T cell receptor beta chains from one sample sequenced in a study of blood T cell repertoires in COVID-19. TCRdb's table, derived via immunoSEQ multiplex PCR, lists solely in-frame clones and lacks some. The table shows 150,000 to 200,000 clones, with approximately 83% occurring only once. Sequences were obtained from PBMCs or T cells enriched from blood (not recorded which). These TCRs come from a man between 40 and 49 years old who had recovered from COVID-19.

The CDR3 DNA sequence: TGTGCCAGCAGCCCCCGGCAGGGTCAGACCCAGTACTTC. Translated: CASSPRQGQTQYF. This chain joins TRBV7-9 and TRBJ2-5; weak D call: TRBD1 (5 bases). The germline V gene has CDR1 SEHNR and CDR2 FQNEAQ (reference sequence). There are 13 residues in the CDR3. Trimming stripped 5 bases from V and 6 bases from J, with 13 bases between. Together with reference TRBV7-9 and TRBJ2-5, the CDR3 gives the full variable domain: DTGVSQNPRHKITKRGQNVTFRCDPISEHNRLYWYRQTLGQGPEFLTYFQNEAQLEKSRLLSDRFSAERPKGSFSTLEIQRTEQGDSAMYLCASSPRQGQTQYFGPGTRLLVL.

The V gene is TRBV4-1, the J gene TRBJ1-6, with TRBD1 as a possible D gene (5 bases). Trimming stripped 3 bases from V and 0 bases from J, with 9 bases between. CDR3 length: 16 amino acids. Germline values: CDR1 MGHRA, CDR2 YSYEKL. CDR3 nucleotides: TGCGCCAGCAGCCAGTGGGGCAACTCCTATAATTCACCCCTCCACTTT. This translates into CASSQWGNSYNSPLHF.

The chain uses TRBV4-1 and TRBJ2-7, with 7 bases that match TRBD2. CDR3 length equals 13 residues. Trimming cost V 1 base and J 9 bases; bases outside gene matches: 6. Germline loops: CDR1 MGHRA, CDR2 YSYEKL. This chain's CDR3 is CASSQGGLEVQYF. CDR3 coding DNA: TGCGCCAGCAGCCAAGGTGGACTAGAAGTGCAGTACTTC.

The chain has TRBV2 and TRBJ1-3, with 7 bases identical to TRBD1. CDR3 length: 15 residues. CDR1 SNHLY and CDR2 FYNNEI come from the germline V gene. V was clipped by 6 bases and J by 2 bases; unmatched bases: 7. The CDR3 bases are TGTGCCAGCAGAGCAACCGGGACAGCTGGAAACACCATATATTTT. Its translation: CASRATGTAGNTIYF.

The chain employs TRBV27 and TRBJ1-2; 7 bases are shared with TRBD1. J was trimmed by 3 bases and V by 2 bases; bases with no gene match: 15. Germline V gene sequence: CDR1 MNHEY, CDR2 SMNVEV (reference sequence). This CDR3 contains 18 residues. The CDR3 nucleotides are TGTGCCAGCAGTTTAGGGGGGACAGTGGGACCCCTTTACTATGGCTACACCTTC. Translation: CASSLGGTVGPLYYGYTF.

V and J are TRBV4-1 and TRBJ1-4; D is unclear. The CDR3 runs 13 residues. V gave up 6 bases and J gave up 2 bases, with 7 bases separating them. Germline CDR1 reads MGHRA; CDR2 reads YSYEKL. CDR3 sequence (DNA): TGCGCCAGCAGTGACACTACTAATGAAAAACTGTTTTTT. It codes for CASSDTTNEKLFF.

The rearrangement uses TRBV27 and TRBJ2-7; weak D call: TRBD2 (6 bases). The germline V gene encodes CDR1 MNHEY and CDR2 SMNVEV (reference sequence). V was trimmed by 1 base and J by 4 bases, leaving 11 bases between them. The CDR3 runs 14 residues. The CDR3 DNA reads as TGTGCCAGCAGTTTATTGGGGGGAATATACGAGCAGTACTTC. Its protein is CASSLLGGIYEQYF.

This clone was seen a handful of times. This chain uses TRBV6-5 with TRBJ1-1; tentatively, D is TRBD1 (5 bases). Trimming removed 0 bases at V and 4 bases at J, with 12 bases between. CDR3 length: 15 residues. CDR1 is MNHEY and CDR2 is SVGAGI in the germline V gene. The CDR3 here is CASSYSPVGGTEAFF. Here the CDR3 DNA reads TGTGCCAGCAGTTACTCGCCGGTGGGGGGCACTGAAGCTTTCTTT.

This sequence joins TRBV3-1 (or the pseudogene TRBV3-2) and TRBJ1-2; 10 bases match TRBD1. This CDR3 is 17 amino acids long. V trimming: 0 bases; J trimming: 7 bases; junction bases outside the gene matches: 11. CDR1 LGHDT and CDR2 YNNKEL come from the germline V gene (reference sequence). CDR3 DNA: TGTGCCAGCAGCCAAGAGTGGTTCGGGACAGGGGTTCCTGGCTACACCTTC. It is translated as CASSQEWFGTGVPGYTF.

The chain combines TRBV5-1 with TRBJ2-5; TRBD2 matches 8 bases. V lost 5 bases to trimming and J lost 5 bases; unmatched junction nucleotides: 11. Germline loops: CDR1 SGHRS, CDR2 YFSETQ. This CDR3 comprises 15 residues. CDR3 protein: CASSTNSGGRETQYF. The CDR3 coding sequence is TGCGCCAGCAGTACAAACAGCGGGGGCCGGGAGACCCAGTACTTC.

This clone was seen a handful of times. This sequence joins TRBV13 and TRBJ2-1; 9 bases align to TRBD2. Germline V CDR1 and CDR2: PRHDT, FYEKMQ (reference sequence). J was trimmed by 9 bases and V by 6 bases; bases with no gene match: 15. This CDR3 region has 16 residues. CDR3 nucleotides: TGTGCCAGCAGACACAGTGCGGGGGGGCGTGTCGGTGAGCAGTTCTTC. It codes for CASRHSAGGRVGEQFF. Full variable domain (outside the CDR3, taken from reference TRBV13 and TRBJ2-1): AAGVIQSPRHLIKEKRETATLKCYPIPRHDTVYWYQQGPGQDPQFLISFYEKMQSDKGSIPDRFSAQQFSDYHSELNMSSLELGDSALYFCASRHSAGGRVGEQFFGPGTRLTVL.

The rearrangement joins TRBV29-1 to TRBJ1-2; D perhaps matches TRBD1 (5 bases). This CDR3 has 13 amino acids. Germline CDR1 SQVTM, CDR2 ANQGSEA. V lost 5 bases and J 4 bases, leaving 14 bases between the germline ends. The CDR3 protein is CSVSSGHSYGYTF. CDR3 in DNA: TGCAGCGTTTCATCAGGGCATTCCTATGGCTACACCTTC. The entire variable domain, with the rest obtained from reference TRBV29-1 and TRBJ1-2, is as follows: SAVISQKPSRDICQRGTSLTIQCQVDSQVTMMFWYRQQPGQSLTLIATANQGSEATYESGFVIDKFPISRPNLTFSTLTVSNMSPEDSSIYLCSVSSGHSYGYTFGSGTRLTVV.

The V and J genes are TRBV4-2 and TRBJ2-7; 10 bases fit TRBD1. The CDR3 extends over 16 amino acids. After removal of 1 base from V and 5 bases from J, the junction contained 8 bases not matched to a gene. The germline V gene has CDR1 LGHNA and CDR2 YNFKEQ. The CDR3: CASSQGTGTGANEQYF. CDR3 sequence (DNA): TGTGCCAGCAGCCAAGGAACCGGGACAGGGGCCAACGAGCAGTACTTC.

In DNA form, the CDR3 reads TGTGCCAGCAGCTTTACCCAGGCGTCCTATGGCTACACCTTC. Its protein is CASSFTQASYGYTF. This rearrangement joins TRBV7-8 to TRBJ1-2; D is unclear. Germline CDR1 SGHVS, CDR2 FQNEAQ. The V end was cut by 3 bases, the J end by 4 bases, with 12 bases between. The CDR3 sequence is 14 residues long.

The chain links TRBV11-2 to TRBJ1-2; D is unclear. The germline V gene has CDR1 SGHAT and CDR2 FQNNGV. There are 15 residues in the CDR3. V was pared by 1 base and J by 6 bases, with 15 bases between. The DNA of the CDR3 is TGTGCCAGCAGCTTAGGGTTTGAGGGTTTTCATGGCTACACCTTC. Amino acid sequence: CASSLGFEGFHGYTF.

CDR3 in amino acids: CASSRSGVGRNTEAFF. CDR3 nucleotides: TGCGCCAGCAGCAGATCAGGGGTGGGGAGAAACACTGAAGCTTTCTTT. The chain carries TRBV5-1 and TRBJ1-1; D possibly corresponds to TRBD1 (6 bases). The germline V gene encodes CDR1 SGHRS and CDR2 YFSETQ. V lost 4 bases, J lost 2 bases, and 18 bases lay in between. The CDR3 runs 16 residues.

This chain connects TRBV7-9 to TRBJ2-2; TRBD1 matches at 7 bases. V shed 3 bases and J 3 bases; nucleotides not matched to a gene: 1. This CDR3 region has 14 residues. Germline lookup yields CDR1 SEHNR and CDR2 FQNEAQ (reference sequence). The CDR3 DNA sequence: TGTGCCAGCAGCTTTGACAGGGACACCGGGGAGCTGTTTTTT. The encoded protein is CASSFDRDTGELFF.

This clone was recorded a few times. The CDR3 sequence: CASSLGQGQPQHF. The CDR3 nucleotides are TGCGCCAGCAGCTTGGGACAGGGCCAGCCCCAGCATTTT. The chain uses TRBV5-1 and TRBJ1-5; 7 nucleotides match TRBD1. After removal of 0 bases from V and 7 bases from J, the junction contained 1 base not matched to a gene. This CDR3 is built from 13 residues. Germline V gene lookup returns CDR1 SGHRS and CDR2 YFSETQ.

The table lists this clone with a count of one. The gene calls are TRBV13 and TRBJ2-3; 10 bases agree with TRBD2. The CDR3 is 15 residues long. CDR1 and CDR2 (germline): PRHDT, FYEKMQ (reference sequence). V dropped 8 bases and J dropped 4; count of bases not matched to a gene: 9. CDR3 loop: CASQRGGPSSDTQYF. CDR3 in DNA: TGTGCCAGCCAGCGGGGGGGCCCATCTTCAGATACGCAGTATTTT.

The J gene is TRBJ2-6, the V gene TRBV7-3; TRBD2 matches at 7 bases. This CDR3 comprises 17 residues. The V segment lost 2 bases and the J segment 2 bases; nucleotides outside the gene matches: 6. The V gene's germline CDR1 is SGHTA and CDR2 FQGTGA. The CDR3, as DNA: TGTGCCAGCAGCTTACAAGCCGCGGGGGCTGGGGCCAACGTCCTGACTTTC. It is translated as CASSLQAAGAGANVLTF.

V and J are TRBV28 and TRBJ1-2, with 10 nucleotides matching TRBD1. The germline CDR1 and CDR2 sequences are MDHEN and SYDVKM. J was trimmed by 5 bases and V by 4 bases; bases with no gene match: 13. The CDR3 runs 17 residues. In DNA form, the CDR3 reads TGTGCCAGCAGTTCGCCCCCGGGACAGGGGCGCGGGTATGGCTACACCTTC. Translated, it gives CASSSPPGQGRGYGYTF.

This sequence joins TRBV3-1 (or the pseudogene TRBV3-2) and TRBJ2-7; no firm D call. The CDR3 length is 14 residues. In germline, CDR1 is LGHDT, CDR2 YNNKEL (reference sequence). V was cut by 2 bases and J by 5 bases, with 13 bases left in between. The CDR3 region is CASSQRTALDEQYF. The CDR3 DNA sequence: TGTGCCAGCAGCCAAAGAACAGCCCTGGACGAGCAGTACTTC.